The 20 T cell receptor beta chains reported below all come from one sample, sequenced in a study of Ad26.COV2.S vaccination and SARS-CoV-2 variants. Treatment noted: 15 to 20 received Ad26.COV2.S at low or high dose, single or two shots; 5 received placebo; per-sample allocation not given. Sampling occurred on day 63 after the first vaccine or placebo injection. Sequencing was performed with immunoSEQ multiplex PCR; in TCRdb, only in-frame clones are kept and a portion is missing. The profile shows approximately 250,000 clones, around nine tenths of them singletons. This specimen consisted of peripheral blood, obtained in a trial of Ad26.COV2.S vaccine versus placebo. These receptors all come from a person between 18 and 65 years old who received the Ad26.COV2.S COVID-19 vaccine or a placebo.

The count of this clone is one. The genes are TRBV19 and TRBJ1-3; maybe TRBD1 (6 bases). Trimming removed 6 bases from V and 0 bases from J, with 12 bases in between. From germline, CDR1 is LNHDA and CDR2 SQIVND (reference sequence). The CDR3 contains 15 residues. The CDR3 DNA reads TGTGCCAGTAGCCTATGGACAGTCTCTGGAAACACCATATATTTT. Encoded protein: CASSLWTVSGNTIYF.

The CDR3 is CASSQGFSGNTIYF. DNA of the CDR3: TGTGCCAGCAGTCAGGGGTTCTCTGGAAACACCATATATTTT. The gene calls are TRBV11-2 and TRBJ1-3, with a tentative D call TRBD1 (6 bases). CDR1 and CDR2 from the germline V gene are SGHAT and FQNNGV. The V and J ends lost 6 bases and 0 bases respectively, with 9 bases between them. CDR3 size: 14 residues.

The chain employs TRBV7-3 and TRBJ2-1; maybe TRBD1 (6 bases). V lost 3 bases to trimming and J lost 0 bases, with 6 bases between them. The CDR3 sequence is 14 residues long. Germline loops: CDR1 SGHTA, CDR2 FQGTGA. The CDR3 loop is CASSLGASYNEQFF. The CDR3 DNA is TGTGCCAGCAGCTTGGGGGCCTCCTACAATGAGCAGTTCTTC.

V usage is TRBV9 and J usage is TRBJ1-2; the D gene is possibly TRBD1 (6 bases). The V end was cut by 0 bases, the J end by 2 bases, with 11 bases between. In germline, CDR1 is SGDLS, CDR2 YYNGEE. This CDR3 spans 15 amino acids. CDR3 coding DNA: TGTGCCAGCAGCGTAGAGGCAGGGGCCAACTATGGCTACACCTTC. This gives the protein CASSVEAGANYGYTF.

V gene TRBV9 combines with J gene TRBJ2-5, with a possible D match to TRBD1 (5 bases). Germline V gene data show CDR1 as SGDLS and CDR2 as YYNGEE. This CDR3 comprises 15 residues. Trimming pared 3 bases from V and 1 base from J, leaving 13 bases between. CDR3: CASSGSGASQETQYF. CDR3 DNA: TGTGCCAGCAGCGGTAGTGGGGCTTCCCAAGAGACCCAGTACTTC. The full variable domain, in which reference TRBV9 and TRBJ2-5 provide the parts outside the CDR3, is DSGVTQTPKHLITATGQRVTLRCSPRSGDLSVYWYQQSLDQGLQFLIQYYNGEERAKGNILERFSAQQFPDLHSELNLSSLELGDSALYFCASSGSGASQETQYFGPGTRLLVL.

The genes are TRBV4-3 and TRBJ2-7; 8 bases fit TRBD1. This CDR3 spans 14 amino acids. CDR1 is LGHNA and CDR2 is YSLEER in the germline V gene. The junction had 5 bases not matched to a gene; V was cut back by 4 bases and J by 3 bases. Written as DNA, the CDR3 is TGCGCCAGCAGCCCGGACAGGGTTCACTACGAGCAGTACTTC. Protein sequence: CASSPDRVHYEQYF.

This chain links TRBV5-4 with TRBJ2-2; weak D call: TRBD2 (6 bases). The CDR3 totals 14 residues. Germline-derived CDR1 and CDR2 are SGHNT and YYREEE (reference sequence). Trimming left V 0 bases short and J 3 bases short, with 6 bases between. CDR3 amino acids: CASSLGRDTGELFF. In DNA, the CDR3 is TGTGCCAGCAGCTTGGGGAGGGACACCGGGGAGCTGTTTTTT.

The V call is TRBV3-1 (or the pseudogene TRBV3-2), the J call TRBJ1-2; TRBD1 agrees at 9 bases. V was pared by 4 bases and J by 3 bases, with 9 bases of the junction left unmatched. The length of the CDR3 is 16 residues. From germline, CDR1 is LGHDT and CDR2 YNNKEL (reference sequence). The CDR3 spells CASSPAGTGWHYGYTF. CDR3 in DNA: TGTGCCAGCAGCCCCGCCGGGACAGGGTGGCACTATGGCTACACCTTC.

This chain connects TRBV11-1 to TRBJ2-1; possible D gene TRBD1, 5 bases. Germline-derived CDR1 and CDR2 are SGHAT and FQDESV (reference sequence). CDR3 length: 15 residues. V lost 0 bases, J lost 4 bases, and 10 bases lay in between. CDR3 protein: CASSLALGQYNEQFF. The CDR3 bases are TGTGCCAGCAGCTTAGCGCTCGGACAATACAATGAGCAGTTCTTC.

The V and J genes are TRBV11-1 and TRBJ1-1; unclear D gene. Germline loops: CDR1 SGHAT, CDR2 FQDESV (reference sequence). Trimming shortened V by 5 bases and J by 0 bases, and 7 bases separated the two germline ends. This CDR3 comprises 13 residues. The CDR3 DNA follows: TGTGCCAGCAGCCCCAATTTGAACACTGAAGCTTTCTTT. It codes for CASSPNLNTEAFF.

This chain uses TRBV19 with TRBJ1-1; D gene ambiguous. The CDR3 extends over 15 amino acids. Trimming shortened V by 3 bases and J by 0 bases, and 11 bases separated the two germline ends. CDR1 LNHDA and CDR2 SQIVND come from the germline V gene (reference sequence). The CDR3 loop reads CASSMRRIVNTEAFF. The CDR3 DNA follows: TGTGCCAGTAGTATGCGTAGGATCGTGAACACTGAAGCTTTCTTT.

The chain recombines TRBV3-1 (or the pseudogene TRBV3-2) with TRBJ1-1; perhaps TRBD1 as D (5 bases). Trimming stripped 0 bases from V and 4 bases from J, with 15 bases between. Germline V CDR1 and CDR2: LGHDT, YNNKEL (reference sequence). The CDR3 has 16 residues. CDR3 coding DNA: TGTGCCAGCAGCCAAGATATCGGGGCGTTTGGCACTGAAGCTTTCTTT. The encoded protein is CASSQDIGAFGTEAFF.

This chain uses TRBV5-5 with TRBJ2-2, with 8 positions matching TRBD1. The V and J ends lost 5 bases and 1 base, in that order; junction bases with no gene match: 7. CDR3 length: 16 residues. Germline loops: CDR1 SGHKS, CDR2 YYEKEE (reference sequence). The CDR3 DNA reads as TGTGCCAGCAGTCGGACCGGGACAGGGAACACCGGGGAGCTGTTTTTT. Its translation: CASSRTGTGNTGELFF.

V and J are TRBV4-2 and TRBJ2-5, with TRBD2 matching over 11 bases. The V segment lost 4 bases and the J segment 4 bases; nucleotides outside the gene matches: 20. Germline CDR1 reads LGHNA; CDR2 reads YNFKEQ. This CDR3 is built from 20 residues. CDR3 amino acids: CASSRNPGASGGTGGETQYF. CDR3 sequence (DNA): TGTGCCAGCAGCCGTAATCCCGGAGCTAGCGGGGGGACAGGAGGAGAGACCCAGTACTTC.

The gene calls are TRBV5-4 and TRBJ2-2, with 9 bases aligning to TRBD2. Germline V gene data show CDR1 as SGHNT and CDR2 as YYREEE (reference sequence). CDR3 length: 16 amino acids. With V trimmed by 4 bases and J by 5 bases, 9 bases remained unmatched. For the CDR3, the DNA is TGTGCCAGCAGCGAGGCAAGCGGGGGGATAACCGGGGAGCTGTTTTTT. It yields the protein CASSEASGGITGELFF.

V gene TRBV18 combines with J gene TRBJ1-2; the D is unclear. CDR1 KGHSH and CDR2 LQKENI come from the germline V gene. The germline V and J ends were trimmed by 3 bases and 4 bases, with 15 bases remaining between them. The CDR3 is 15 amino acids. The CDR3 here is CASSPSGSGGYGYTF. The CDR3 DNA reads TGTGCCAGCTCACCGTCCGGCAGCGGCGGCTATGGCTACACCTTC.

The chain couples TRBV27 to TRBJ2-5; D may be TRBD1 (6 bases). Germline CDR1 MNHEY, CDR2 SMNVEV (reference sequence). V was pared by 3 bases and J by 4 bases, with 12 bases between. The CDR3 extends over 14 amino acids. CDR3 protein: CASSFGQGLETQYF. The DNA for the CDR3 is TGTGCCAGCAGTTTCGGGCAGGGGTTAGAGACCCAGTACTTC.

This chain uses TRBV9 with TRBJ1-1; D is undetermined. In germline, CDR1 is SGDLS, CDR2 YYNGEE. With 0 bases removed from V and 0 bases from J, the gap between germline ends came to 6 bases. This CDR3 has 14 residues. CDR3 residues: CASSVGEMNTEAFF. The CDR3 nucleotides are TGTGCCAGCAGCGTAGGTGAGATGAACACTGAAGCTTTCTTT.

The chain has TRBV13 and TRBJ2-1, with unresolved D. V lost 4 bases and J 4 bases, leaving 17 bases between the germline ends. The length of the CDR3 is 16 residues. In germline, CDR1 is PRHDT, CDR2 FYEKMQ (reference sequence). As DNA, the CDR3 is TGTGCCAGCAGCTCCTCCCGGGTCCGGCCTTACAATGAGCAGTTCTTC. Translation gives CASSSSRVRPYNEQFF.

The J gene is TRBJ1-1, the V gene TRBV4-3; unclear D gene. Germline V gene sequence: CDR1 LGHNA, CDR2 YSLEER. This CDR3 comprises 13 residues. V shed 2 bases and J shed 12 bases, with 16 bases lying between them. The DNA for the CDR3 is TGCGCCAGCAGCCAACAGTTAGGAGGGTGGACTTTCTTT. This codes for CASSQQLGGWTFF.